These 11 T cell receptor beta chains originate from one sample sequenced in a study of blood T cells in healthy people across ages. Using a J-beta primer mix together with a sample-barcoded 5' primer, a second PCR was run for about 7 to 12 cycles. One entry per CDR3 protein results from TCRdb running MiXCR on the 5' RACE reads. This sample yields some 760,000 distinct CDR3 sequences, of which around 25% are seen a single time; more than 7.5% belongs to the top ten. The same data also contributed to another study, on T cells of mothers and their children.

Sequenced input: blood. These receptors were taken from a boy younger than 18 in good health.

A few counts support this clonotype. This sequence joins TRBV4-3 and TRBJ1-1; no firm D call. Trimming stripped 0 bases from V and 3 bases from J, with 11 bases between. CDR1 is LGHNA, CDR2 YSLEER, per germline. The length of the CDR3 is 15 residues. DNA for the CDR3: TGCGCCAGCAGCCAAGATCTAAATTCCCACACTGAAGCTTTCTTT. This encodes CASSQDLNSHTEAFF.

This chain uses TRBV4-1 with TRBJ2-5; the match to TRBD1 covers 7 bases. V trimming: 1 base; J trimming: 5 bases; junction bases outside the gene matches: 4. CDR3 length: 14 residues. Germline CDR1 MGHRA, CDR2 YSYEKL. CDR3 DNA sequence: TGCGCCAGCAGCCAAGGAGGGGGCGCGGAGACCCAGTACTTC. Encoded protein: CASSQGGGAETQYF.

This clonotype was detected a few times. This chain joins TRBV7-3 and TRBJ2-1; possible D gene TRBD1, 7 bases. The germline V gene encodes CDR1 SGHTA and CDR2 FQGTGA. The CDR3 consists of 13 residues. Trimming stripped 8 bases from V and 7 bases from J, with 15 bases between. CDR3 coding DNA: TGTGCCAGCTCTATGGGGGGACAGAATGAGCAGTTCTTC. Residues: CASSMGGQNEQFF.

The CDR3 DNA is TGCAGTGCTTCGACTCCCGGGACAGGGGTTTTAGGAGATACGCAGTATTTT. This gives the protein CSASTPGTGVLGDTQYF. V usage is TRBV20-1 and J usage is TRBJ2-3; 10 positions match TRBD1. Germline CDR1 and CDR2: DFQATT and SNEGSKA (reference sequence). V shed 5 bases, J shed 5 bases, and the junction held 16 bases outside the gene matches. The CDR3 loop spans 17 amino acids.

This clonotype turned up a few times. The chain has TRBV27 and TRBJ2-7, with D uncertain. The length of the CDR3 is 15 residues. The germline V gene encodes CDR1 MNHEY and CDR2 SMNVEV (reference sequence). V gave up 4 bases and J gave up 0 bases, with 13 bases separating them. The CDR3 DNA reads TGTGCCAGCAGTTCGTCTGGGCAGGCCTCCTACGAGCAGTACTTC. It translates to CASSSSGQASYEQYF.

The rearrangement links TRBV6-6 to TRBJ2-5; no definite D call. CDR1 and CDR2 (germline): MNHNY, SVGAGI (reference sequence). CDR3 length: 16 residues. V lost 0 bases and J lost 3, with 14 bases in between. The CDR3 sequence: CASSYSRAGLEETQYF. Here the CDR3 DNA reads TGTGCCAGCAGTTACTCTAGGGCAGGCCTTGAAGAGACCCAGTACTTC.

This clonotype was counted a few times. The J gene is TRBJ2-7, the V gene TRBV2; D remains ambiguous. Germline V gene sequence: CDR1 SNHLY, CDR2 FYNNEI. The CDR3 has 12 amino acids. Trimming stripped 1 base from V and 9 bases from J, with 10 bases between. The CDR3 loop is CASSEERPGQYF. Here the CDR3 DNA reads TGTGCCAGCAGTGAAGAACGTCCAGGGCAGTACTTC.

This clonotype has more than one count but fewer than ten. The chain recombines TRBV7-2 with TRBJ1-1; D is uncertain. CDR3 length equals 14 residues. The V end was cut by 2 bases, the J end by 1 base, with 8 bases between. Germline loops: CDR1 SGHTA, CDR2 FQGNSA. CDR3 residues: CASSLFSQNTEAFF. CDR3 DNA: TGTGCCAGCAGCTTATTTAGCCAGAACACTGAAGCTTTCTTT.

The chain combines TRBV6-2 or TRBV6-3 with TRBJ2-1; no clear D gene. CDR1 is MNHEY and CDR2 is SVGEGT in the germline V gene. The CDR3 is made up of 15 amino acids. Trimming pared 2 bases from V and 5 bases from J, leaving 13 bases between. The CDR3 DNA reads as TGTGCCAGCAGTTACAACAGTGGCCCCAACAATGAGCAGTTCTTC. Its translation: CASSYNSGPNNEQFF.

CDR3 sequence: CASSLAGEGNYEQYF. The CDR3 nucleotides read TGTGCCAGCAGCTTGGCCGGGGAGGGAAACTACGAGCAGTACTTC. This sequence joins TRBV5-6 and TRBJ2-7, with 7 bases matching TRBD2. V shed 0 bases and J 3 bases; nucleotides not matched to a gene: 6. This CDR3 region has 15 residues. The germline V gene encodes CDR1 SGHDT and CDR2 YYEEEE.

The chain links TRBV5-6 to TRBJ2-5; D possibly corresponds to TRBD2 (5 bases). The DNA end lines up better with TRBJ2-7; the J call may be wrong. Germline CDR1 SGHDT, CDR2 YYEEEE. This CDR3 has 12 amino acids. DNA for the CDR3: TGTGCCAGCAGCTGGGCCGGGGACGAGCAGTACTTC. It specifies CASSWAGDEQYF.